This T cell receptor beta chain originates from a study of Ad26.COV2.S vaccination and SARS-CoV-2 variants. The treatment is: some 20 received Ad26.COV2.S at low or high dose, single or two shots; about 5 received placebo; per-sample allocation not given. The samples were gathered on day 63 after the first injection of vaccine or placebo. Cohort 1b enrolled adults aged 18-55 years in Boston. The administered vaccine (an Ad26 vector) expressed Wuhan-strain SARS-CoV-2 spike. Study-wide points: Vaccine recipients had higher spike-specific TCR breadth than placebo recipients. Substantial breadth was reportedly displayed by spike-specific CD8+ and CD4+ T cell responses after vaccination.

This table comes from immunoSEQ multiplex PCR, and its TCRdb copy is limited to in-frame clones, with some not included. This sample has about 410,000 clones, with about 85% found just once. Remarks on this clone: Its antigen is as yet unknown.

Sequenced material: peripheral blood, taken in a trial of Ad26.COV2.S vaccine versus placebo. The clonotype comes from a person aged 18-65 years who received the Ad26.COV2.S COVID-19 vaccine or a placebo.

CDR3: CASSRQNGNTIYF. The DNA of the CDR3 is TGTGCCAGCTCGAGACAGAATGGAAACACCATATATTTT. V gene TRBV18 combines with J gene TRBJ1-3, with a tentative D call TRBD1 (5 bases). V gave up 6 bases and J gave up 3 bases, with 9 bases separating them. The length of the CDR3 is 13 residues. The germline V gene encodes CDR1 KGHSH and CDR2 LQKENI. The full variable domain, rest sourced from reference TRBV18 and TRBJ1-3, is NAGVMQNPRHLVRRRGQEARLRCSPMKGHSHVYWYRQLPEEGLKFMVYLQKENIIDESGMPKERFSAEFPKEGPSILRIQQVVRGDSAAYFCASSRQNGNTIYFGEGSWLTVV.